This TCR beta chain was identified in a study of T cells after yellow fever vaccination (dated by TCRdb to the late 2010s). In terms of the full investigation: The SMART-Seq v4 Ultra Low Input RNA kit was used to prepare libraries from fractions with low cell numbers. Two healthy male donors, one aged 18 to 30 and one aged 30 to 40 years, made up the cohort. Bulk TCR alpha and beta repertoires were sequenced longitudinally to track T-cell clones before and after primary and booster YFV17D yellow fever vaccination. Blood was drawn at multiple timepoints before and after primary and secondary immunization, with bulk PBMC replicates and cell subsets isolated. Findings and caveats that apply to the study as a whole: Most clones expanded after primary vaccination were re-detected after the booster (96% of CD4 and 80% to 90% of CD8), suggesting broad memory maintenance. The secondary T-cell response was found to be weaker but faster than the primary response, with a peak reached on day 5 rather than on day 15. The study included only two donors, which limits how far the findings can be generalized. Computational filtering was required because FACS-sorted repertoires could contain abundant contaminating clonotypes from the bulk population. A small share of clonotypes was detected in both CD4 and CD8 compartments, with the overlap likely arising from convergent recombination.

Regarding this clonotype: It has no known antigen specificity. No base quality values were provided; no much bigger clone lies one nucleotide off.

The CDR3 contains 11 residues, cysteine and phenylalanine counted. Solely the CDR3 DNA is kept, with 33 bases framed from the first base. Deletion took 0 bases off V and 8 bases off J, with a span of 5 bases between the germline ends. Per the germline V gene, SGHRS is the CDR1 and YFSETQ is the CDR2. TCR cDNA was synthesized by 5'RACE template switching, which introduced a universal primer site and unique molecular identifiers. Priming of cDNA synthesis was performed from both the TCR alpha and TCR beta constant segments. Libraries were amplified in two PCR steps, with sample barcodes and sequencing adapters added in the second step. Sequencing of the libraries was done on either Illumina HiSeq 2500 (2x100 bp) or NovaSeq (2x150 bp). Per the source publication's procedure: MIGEC handled demultiplexing of reads and collapsing into UMI consensus sequences, while MiXCR performed V(D)J alignment. Using edgeR on replicate PBMC samples, clonotypes were called vaccine-responding if FDR was below 0.01 and the log2 fold change was above 5 up to day 15. Each bulk clonotype received a CD4 or CD8 identity based on whether the sequenced CD4 or CD8 repertoire contained that clonotype at higher abundance. Using fastp trimming at Q25 and MiXCR clonotype assembly, TCRdb reanalyzed the public sequencing data and kept in-frame beta chains. Entries are consolidated by CDR3 protein sequence, retaining the most common genes and DNA. The V and J calls here are based on TCRdb, not the publication. Present in this sample are hundreds of thousands of distinct CDR3 sequences, 9% to 15% of which were seen just once. The ten largest clones capture around 14% of the sample.

The label giving this sample's treatment or condition can be read as: live attenuated yellow fever vaccine strain. Two biological replicates of bulk PBMCs were collected at each blood-draw timepoint. A standard Ficoll-Paque protocol was used to isolate PBMCs from peripheral blood. TriZol was used to extract RNA from bulk PBMCs, CD4 and CD8 fractions, and dextramer-positive and dextramer-negative fractions. The TCR sequence derives from a man aged 25-45 years who received the YFV17D yellow fever vaccine. The receptor chain draws on TRBV5-1 and TRBJ1-1, with the D gene call left open. The sequencing used PBMCs, collected on the day of the yellow fever booster vaccination. DNA sequence: TGCGCCAGCAGCTTGGCCCAGGAAGCTTTCTTT. Protein translation: CASSLAQEAFF. This CDR3, with the reference TRBV5-1 and TRBJ1-1 proteins standing in past its ends, gives the full variable domain KAGVTQTPRYLIKTRGQQVTLSCSPISGHRSVSWYQQTPGQGLQFLFEYFSETQRNKGNFPGRFSGRQFSNSRSEMNVSTLELGDSALYLCASSLAQEAFFGQGTRLTVV.